This note documents a single T cell receptor (beta chain) sequence. Only a few counts were recorded for this clonotype. No cognate antigen has been identified for it. No base quality information exists; no much larger clone differs at one position. This entry belongs to a study of early T cells in non-severe SARS-CoV-2 infection (dated by TCRdb to 2020 to 2023). Concerning the study at large: Because TCR sequencing relied on bulk RNA taken from unsorted whole blood, pairing of alpha and beta chains was not possible. The investigation overall reported the following: VDJdb matching was skewed toward anti-spike CD8 responses and likely underestimated virus-specific expansions, missing private and CD4 specificities.

Library preparation used 5' RACE. The sample was run on a NextSeq 500. Unique molecular identifiers were attached to individual cDNA molecules in the TCR library protocol so that sequencing error and PCR bias could be corrected. TCR alpha and beta chains were both sequenced, and the abundances of alpha and beta sequences in each sample were closely correlated with each other. The study's processing was this. Decombinator V4 was used to perform V gene, J gene and CDR3 annotation of TCR sequences. Expanded TCRs were defined as changing significantly between any two time points under a Poisson model with p below 0.0001. TCR abundances were normalised to the total number of TCRs sequenced per sample and expressed as counts per million. TRAV1-2 paired with TRAJ12, TRAJ20 or TRAJ33 defined MAIT TCRs, while TRAV10 paired with TRAJ18 defined iNKT TCRs. VDJdb, accessed 1 November 2021, was searched for CMV, EBV and SARS-CoV-2 annotated TCRs, with TCRs annotated for multiple antigens excluded. TCRdb reran the public reads through fastp at Q25 and MiXCR, keeping productive beta chains. Rows with a matching CDR3 protein are joined into one entry that keeps the most common DNA and genes. These V and J calls derive from TCRdb rather than the authors' analysis. This sample is represented by some 60,000 distinct CDR3 sequences; about 9.9% of them were singletons. Around 1.3% of the sample is in the top ten clones.

The study was a case-control design nested within a healthcare worker cohort in London, UK, with weekly nasopharyngeal swab PCR tests and blood sampling. Healthcare workers were enrolled in the week of the UK lockdown, from 23 to 31 March 2020, and were followed every week for up to roughly 15 weeks. The CDR3 covers 14 residues, taking in both the cysteine and the valine. Only CDR3 DNA remains: 42 bases, in frame from the first base. Between the V and J ends, shortened by 0 bases and 1 base respectively, the junction contains 8 bases. The germline V gene specifies SGHRS as CDR1 and YFSETQ as CDR2. Source material: whole blood. The chain joins TRBV5-1 to TRBJ2-7; the D gene lacks a confident call. The TCR originated in an adult who was a healthcare worker with PCR-confirmed SARS-CoV-2 infection or an uninfected control (not recorded which). The sequence in DNA is TGCGCCAGCAGCTTGGACAGTTATTCCTACGAGCAGTACGTC. Its protein reads: CASSLDSYSYEQYV.